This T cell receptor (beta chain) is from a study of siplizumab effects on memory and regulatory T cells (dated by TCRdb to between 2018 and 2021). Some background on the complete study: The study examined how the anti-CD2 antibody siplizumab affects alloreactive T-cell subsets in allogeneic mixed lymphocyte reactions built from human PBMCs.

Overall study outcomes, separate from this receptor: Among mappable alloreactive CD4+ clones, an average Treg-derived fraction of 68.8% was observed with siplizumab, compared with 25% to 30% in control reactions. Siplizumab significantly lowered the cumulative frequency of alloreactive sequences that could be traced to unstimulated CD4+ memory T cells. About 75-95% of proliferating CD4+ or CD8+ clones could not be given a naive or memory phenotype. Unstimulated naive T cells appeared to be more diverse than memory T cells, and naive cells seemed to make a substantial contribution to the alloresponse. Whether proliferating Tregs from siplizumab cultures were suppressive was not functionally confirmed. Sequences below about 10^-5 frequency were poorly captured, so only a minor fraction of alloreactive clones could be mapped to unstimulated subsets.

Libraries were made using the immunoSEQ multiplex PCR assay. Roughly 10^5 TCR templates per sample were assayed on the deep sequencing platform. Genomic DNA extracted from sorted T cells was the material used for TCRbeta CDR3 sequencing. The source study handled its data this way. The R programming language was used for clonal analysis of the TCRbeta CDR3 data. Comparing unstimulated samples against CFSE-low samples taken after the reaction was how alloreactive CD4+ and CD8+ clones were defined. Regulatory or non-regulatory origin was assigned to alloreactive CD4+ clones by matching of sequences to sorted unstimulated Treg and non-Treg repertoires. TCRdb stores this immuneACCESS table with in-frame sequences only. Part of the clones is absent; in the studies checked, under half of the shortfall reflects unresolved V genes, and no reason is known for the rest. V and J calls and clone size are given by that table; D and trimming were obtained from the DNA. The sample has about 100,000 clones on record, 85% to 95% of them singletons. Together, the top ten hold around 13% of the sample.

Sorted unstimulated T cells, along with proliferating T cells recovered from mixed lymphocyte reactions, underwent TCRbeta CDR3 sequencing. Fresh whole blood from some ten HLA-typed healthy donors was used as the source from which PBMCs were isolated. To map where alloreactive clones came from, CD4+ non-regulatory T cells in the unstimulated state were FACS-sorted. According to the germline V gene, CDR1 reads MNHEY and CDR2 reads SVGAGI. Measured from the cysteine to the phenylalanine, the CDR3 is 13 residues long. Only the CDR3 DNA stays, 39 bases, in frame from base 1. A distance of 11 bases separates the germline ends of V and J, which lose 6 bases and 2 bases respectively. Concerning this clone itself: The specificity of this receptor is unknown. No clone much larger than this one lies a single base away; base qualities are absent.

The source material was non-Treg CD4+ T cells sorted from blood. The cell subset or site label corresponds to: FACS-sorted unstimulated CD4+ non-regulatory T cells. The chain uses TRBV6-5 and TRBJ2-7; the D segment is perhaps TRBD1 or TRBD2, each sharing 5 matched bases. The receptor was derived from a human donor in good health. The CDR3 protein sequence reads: CASRGTVTYEQYF. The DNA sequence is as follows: TGTGCCAGCAGGGGGACGGTCACCTACGAGCAGTACTTC.